This TCR beta chain came from a study of cytomegalovirus exposure and HLA in healthy donors. Healthy bone marrow donors made up the donor group. Amplification used 60 Vbeta primers and 13 Jbeta primers. Method: immunoSEQ multiplex PCR; TCRdb's copy keeps in-frame clones and lacks some. The data contain around 110,000 clones, around 64% of them singletons. The ends were cut back, 5 bases at V and 0 bases at J, with 10 bases in the middle. This CDR3 spans 15 amino acids. Germline V gives CDR1 MGHRA, CDR2 YSYEKL. The clonotype comes from a man aged 25 to 40 in good health and CMV-seropositive. The V call is TRBV4-1, the J call TRBJ2-2; no firm D call. The sequencing input was PBMCs. The DNA for the CDR3 is TGCGCCAGCAGCAGTGACAACCCGAACACCGGGGAGCTGTTTTTT. It is translated as CASSSDNPNTGELFF.